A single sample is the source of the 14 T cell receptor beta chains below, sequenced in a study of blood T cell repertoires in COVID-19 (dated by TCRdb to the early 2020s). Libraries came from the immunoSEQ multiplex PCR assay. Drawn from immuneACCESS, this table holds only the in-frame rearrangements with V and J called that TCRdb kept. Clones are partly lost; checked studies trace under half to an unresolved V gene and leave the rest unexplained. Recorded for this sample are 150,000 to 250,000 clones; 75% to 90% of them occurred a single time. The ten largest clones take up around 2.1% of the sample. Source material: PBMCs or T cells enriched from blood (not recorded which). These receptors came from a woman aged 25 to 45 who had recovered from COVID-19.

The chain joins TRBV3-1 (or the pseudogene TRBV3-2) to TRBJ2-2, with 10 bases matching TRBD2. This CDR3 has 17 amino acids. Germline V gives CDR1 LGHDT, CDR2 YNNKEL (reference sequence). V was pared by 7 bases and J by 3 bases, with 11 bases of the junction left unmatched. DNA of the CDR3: TGTGCCAGCACCTCAAAACCACTAGCGGGATACACCGGGGAGCTGTTTTTT. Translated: CASTSKPLAGYTGELFF.

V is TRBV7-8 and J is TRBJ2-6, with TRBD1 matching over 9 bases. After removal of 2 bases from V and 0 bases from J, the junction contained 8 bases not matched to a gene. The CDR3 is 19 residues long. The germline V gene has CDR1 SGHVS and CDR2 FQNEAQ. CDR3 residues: CASSLKSGTGFSGANVLTF. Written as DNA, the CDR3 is TGTGCCAGCAGCTTAAAAAGTGGGACAGGGTTCTCTGGGGCCAACGTCCTGACTTTC. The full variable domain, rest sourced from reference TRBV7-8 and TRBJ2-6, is GAGVSQSPRYKVAKRGQDVALRCDPISGHVSLFWYQQALGQGPEFLTYFQNEAQLDKSGLPSDRFFAERPEGSVSTLKIQRTQQEDSAVYLCASSLKSGTGFSGANVLTFGAGSRLTVL.

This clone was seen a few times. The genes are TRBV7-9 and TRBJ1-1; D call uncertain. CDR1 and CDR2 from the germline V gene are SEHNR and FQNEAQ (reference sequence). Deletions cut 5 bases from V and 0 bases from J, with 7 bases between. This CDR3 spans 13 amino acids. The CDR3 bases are TGTGCCAGCAGCCGGTTAATGAACACTGAAGCTTTCTTT. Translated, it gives CASSRLMNTEAFF.

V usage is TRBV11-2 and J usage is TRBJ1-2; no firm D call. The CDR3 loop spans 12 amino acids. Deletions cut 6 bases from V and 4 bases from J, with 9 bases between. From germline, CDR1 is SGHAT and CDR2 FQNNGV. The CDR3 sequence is CASRREGYGYTF. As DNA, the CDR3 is TGTGCCAGCAGGAGGGAGGGCTATGGCTACACCTTC. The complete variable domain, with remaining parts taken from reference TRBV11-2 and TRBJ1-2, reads EAGVAQSPRYKIIEKRQSVAFWCNPISGHATLYWYQQILGQGPKLLIQFQNNGVVDDSQLPKDRFSAERLKGVDSTLKIQPAKLEDSAVYLCASRREGYGYTFGSGTRLTVV.

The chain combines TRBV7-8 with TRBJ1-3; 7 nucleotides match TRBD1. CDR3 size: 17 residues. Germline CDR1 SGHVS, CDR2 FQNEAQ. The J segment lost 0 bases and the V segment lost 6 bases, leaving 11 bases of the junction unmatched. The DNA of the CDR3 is TGTGCCAGCAGTCTAACCTCACAGGGGCCCTCTGGAAACACCATATATTTT. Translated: CASSLTSQGPSGNTIYF.

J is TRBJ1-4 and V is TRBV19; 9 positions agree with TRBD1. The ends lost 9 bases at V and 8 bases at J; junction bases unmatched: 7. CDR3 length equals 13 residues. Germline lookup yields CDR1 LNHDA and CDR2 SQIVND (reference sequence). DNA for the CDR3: TGTGCCAGCCGGGACAGGGTTCAAGAAAAACTGTTTTTT. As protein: CASRDRVQEKLFF.

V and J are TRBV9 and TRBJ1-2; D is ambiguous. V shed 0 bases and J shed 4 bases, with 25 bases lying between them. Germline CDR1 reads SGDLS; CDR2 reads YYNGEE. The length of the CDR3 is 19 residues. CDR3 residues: CASSVEEVSSLSLSYGYTF. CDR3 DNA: TGTGCCAGCAGCGTAGAGGAGGTTTCCAGCCTCTCATTATCCTATGGCTACACCTTC.

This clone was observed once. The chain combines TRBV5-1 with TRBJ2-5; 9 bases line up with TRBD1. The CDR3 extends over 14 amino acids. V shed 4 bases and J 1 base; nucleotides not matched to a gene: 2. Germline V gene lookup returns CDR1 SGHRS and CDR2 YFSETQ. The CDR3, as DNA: TGCGCCAGCAGCATGACAGGGGGCCAAGAGACCCAGTACTTC. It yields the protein CASSMTGGQETQYF.

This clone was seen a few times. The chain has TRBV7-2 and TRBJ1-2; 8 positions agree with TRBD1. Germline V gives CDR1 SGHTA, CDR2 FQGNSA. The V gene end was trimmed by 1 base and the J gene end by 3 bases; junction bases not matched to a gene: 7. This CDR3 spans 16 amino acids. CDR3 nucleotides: TGTGCCAGCAGCTTAGATCAGGGGGCGGTTGACTATGGCTACACCTTC. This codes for CASSLDQGAVDYGYTF. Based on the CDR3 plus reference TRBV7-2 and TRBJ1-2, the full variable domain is GAGVSQSPSNKVTEKGKDVELRCDPISGHTALYWYRQSLGQGLEFLIYFQGNSAPDKSGLPSDRFSAERTGGSVSTLTIQRTQQEDSAVYLCASSLDQGAVDYGYTFGSGTRLTVV.

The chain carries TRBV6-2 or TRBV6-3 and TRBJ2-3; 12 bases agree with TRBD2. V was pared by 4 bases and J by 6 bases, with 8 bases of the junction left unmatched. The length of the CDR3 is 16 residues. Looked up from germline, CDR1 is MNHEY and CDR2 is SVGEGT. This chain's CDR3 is CASSSASGGAVDTQYF. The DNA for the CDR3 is TGTGCCAGCAGTTCCGCTAGCGGGGGGGCCGTCGATACGCAGTATTTT.

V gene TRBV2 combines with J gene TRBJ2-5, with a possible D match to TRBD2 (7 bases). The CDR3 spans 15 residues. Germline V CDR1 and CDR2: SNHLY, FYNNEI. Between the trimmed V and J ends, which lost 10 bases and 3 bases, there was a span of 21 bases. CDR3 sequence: CATRGGPGLKETQYF. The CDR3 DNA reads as TGTGCCACCCGCGGGGGCCCGGGACTTAAAGAGACCCAGTACTTC. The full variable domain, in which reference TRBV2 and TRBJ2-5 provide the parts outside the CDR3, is EPEVTQTPSHQVTQMGQEVILRCVPISNHLYFYWYRQILGQKVEFLVSFYNNEISEKSEIFDDQFSVERPDGSNFTLKIRSTKLEDSAMYFCATRGGPGLKETQYFGPGTRLLVL.

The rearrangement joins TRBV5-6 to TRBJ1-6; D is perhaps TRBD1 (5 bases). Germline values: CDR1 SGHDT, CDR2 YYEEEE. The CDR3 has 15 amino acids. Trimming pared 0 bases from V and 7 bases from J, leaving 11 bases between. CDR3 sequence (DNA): TGTGCCAGCAGCTTGGATCAGGGTGGCAATTCACCCCTCCACTTT. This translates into CASSLDQGGNSPLHF.

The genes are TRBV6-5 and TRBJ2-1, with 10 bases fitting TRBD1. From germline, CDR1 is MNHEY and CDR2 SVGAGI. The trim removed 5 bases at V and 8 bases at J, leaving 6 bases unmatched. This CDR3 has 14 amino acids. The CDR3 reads CASSIGQGVDEQFF. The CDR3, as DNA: TGTGCCAGCAGTATTGGACAGGGGGTCGATGAGCAGTTCTTC.

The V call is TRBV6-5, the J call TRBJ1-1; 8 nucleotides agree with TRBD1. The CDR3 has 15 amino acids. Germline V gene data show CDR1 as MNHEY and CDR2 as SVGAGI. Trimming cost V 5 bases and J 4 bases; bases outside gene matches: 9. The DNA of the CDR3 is TGTGCCAGCAGTACAGACAGGGGAAGAGGCACTGAAGCTTTCTTT. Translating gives CASSTDRGRGTEAFF.